Below, 8 T cell receptor beta chains from the same sample are listed, as sequenced in a study of regulatory T cells in long-lasting Graves disease. Time point indicated: newly diagnosed GD, antithyroid drugs for less than 3 months. With RNA extracted from PBMCs as input, the TCR library was made. HTBI primers from iRepertoire and Arm-PCR of CDR3 regions yielded the TCR beta libraries. One entry per CDR3 protein, called by TCRdb with MiXCR from the multiplex PCR reads. In the table there are approximately 540,000 distinct CDR3 sequences, about 12% of which are singletons. This sample was also put to use in a study of T cells in Graves' hyperthyroidism and ophthalmopathy.

The sequencing here drew on peripheral blood mononuclear cells (PBMCs), taken at new diagnosis, from a patient treated with antithyroid drugs. All receptors come from a woman aged 25-40 years with Graves disease.

There are a few counts of this clonotype. The gene calls are TRBV9 and TRBJ2-1; 7 nucleotides line up with TRBD2. Germline loops: CDR1 SGDLS, CDR2 YYNGEE. The CDR3 totals 19 residues. The ends lost 4 bases at V and 0 bases at J; junction bases unmatched: 16. The CDR3 nucleotides read TGTGCCAGCAGCTCCTGGGGGGGAGTTGGGGGGAGCTCCTACAATGAGCAGTTCTTC. It encodes CASSSWGGVGGSSYNEQFF. Based on the CDR3 plus reference TRBV9 and TRBJ2-1, the full variable domain is DSGVTQTPKHLITATGQRVTLRCSPRSGDLSVYWYQQSLDQGLQFLIQYYNGEERAKGNILERFSAQQFPDLHSELNLSSLELGDSALYFCASSSWGGVGGSSYNEQFFGPGTRLTVL.

The table lists this clonotype with many counts. The chain has TRBV7-8 and TRBJ2-3, with 12 bases fitting TRBD2. CDR1 and CDR2 (germline): SGHVS, FQNEAQ. The ends lost 0 bases at V and 2 bases at J; junction bases unmatched: 6. CDR3 length: 18 residues. In DNA, the CDR3 is TGTGCCAGCAGCTTAGCTCTAGCGGGAGGGCATTTCACAGATACGCAGTATTTT. Translating it yields CASSLALAGGHFTDTQYF.

The chain uses TRBV6-8 and TRBJ2-4; D possibly corresponds to TRBD1 (6 bases). The CDR3 loop spans 17 amino acids. V lost 7 bases, J lost 1 base, and 20 bases lay in between. In germline, CDR1 is MNHGY, CDR2 SAAAGT. CDR3 nucleotides: TGTGCCAGCATTCTACAGGGACCGGTGGTGGCCAAAAACATTCAGTACTTC. It translates to CASILQGPVVAKNIQYF.

In this sample, this clonotype turned up many times. The chain uses TRBV7-2 and TRBJ1-2, with 7 bases lining up with TRBD1. The length of the CDR3 is 14 residues. V gave up 2 bases and J gave up 7 bases; unmatched junction bases: 7. Per germline, CDR1 SGHTA and CDR2 FQGNSA. CDR3 DNA: TGTGCCAGCAGCTTAAAAGCAGGGGGTTTTGGCTACACCTTC. Its protein product is CASSLKAGGFGYTF.

This clonotype occurred many times. The chain is built from TRBV18 and TRBJ2-3; a weak D match, TRBD2 (5 bases). Germline CDR1 is KGHSH and CDR2 is LQKENI. This CDR3 is 16 amino acids long. The V end was cut by 3 bases, the J end by 2 bases, with 15 bases between. The CDR3 DNA is TGTGCCAGCTCACCGAGTCCGGGGTTCTACACAGATACGCAGTATTTT. Translating it yields CASSPSPGFYTDTQYF.

The genes are TRBV7-2 and TRBJ2-5, with D perhaps matching TRBD1 (5 bases). The germline V and J ends were trimmed by 5 bases and 2 bases, with 15 bases remaining between them. Germline assignment: CDR1 SGHTA and CDR2 FQGNSA. The CDR3 totals 15 residues. The CDR3 region has the DNA TGTGCCAGCAGCCAGAGCTCAGGGATACAAGAGACCCAGTACTTC. Its protein is CASSQSSGIQETQYF. Looking up the rest from reference TRBV7-2 and TRBJ2-5 gives the full variable domain: GAGVSQSPSNKVTEKGKDVELRCDPISGHTALYWYRQSLGQGLEFLIYFQGNSAPDKSGLPSDRFSAERTGGSVSTLTIQRTQQEDSAVYLCASSQSSGIQETQYFGPGTRLLVL.

At least ten counts were recorded for this clonotype. This chain links TRBV28 with TRBJ1-4; D possibly corresponds to TRBD1 (5 bases). The CDR3 has 13 residues. The V gene lost 7 bases and the J gene lost 5 bases, with 11 bases spanning the gap. Germline CDR1 and CDR2: MDHEN and SYDVKM. This CDR3 reads CASNGGGNEKLFF. The CDR3 DNA is TGTGCCAGCAACGGGGGGGGAAATGAAAAACTGTTTTTT.

This clonotype was observed many times. The chain is built from TRBV2 and TRBJ2-5, with TRBD1 matching over 9 bases. CDR3 size: 14 residues. The junction had 3 bases not matched to a gene; V was cut back by 4 bases and J by 3 bases. CDR1 and CDR2 from the germline V gene are SNHLY and FYNNEI. CDR3 amino acids: CASSGWTGEETQYF. The CDR3 bases are TGTGCCAGCAGTGGGTGGACAGGGGAAGAGACCCAGTACTTC.